The T cell receptor (beta chain) under discussion was sequenced for a study of T cell responses to AZD1222 COVID-19 vaccine. Concerning this clone itself: Its cognate antigen is unknown.

This CDR3 is built from 13 residues. V dropped 6 bases and J dropped 4; count of bases not matched to a gene: 4. Germline-derived CDR1 and CDR2 are MNHEY and SVGEGT. Whole-study results and caveats: Repertoires were obtained solely post-peak T cell response. There were mostly white British donors and more females than males, and clonal diversity was possibly underestimated. Of spike-specific TCRs, nearly half reportedly target regions left unmutated in variants.

Produced via immunoSEQ multiplex PCR; TCRdb's table is partial and in-frame only. The sample has some 190,000 clones, roughly 94% seen once. This sequence was found in an adult who received the MenACWY meningococcal vaccine as a control. The chain employs TRBV6-2 or TRBV6-3 and TRBJ1-2; 8 nucleotides agree with TRBD1. The sequences come from peripheral blood, collected 28 days after the second dose of the MenACWY control vaccine. This CDR3 reads CASRPTGGYGYTF. The CDR3 bases are TGTGCCAGCAGACCTACAGGGGGCTATGGCTACACCTTC.